A single sample is the source of the 18 T cell receptor beta chains below, sequenced in a study of shared clonotypes between healthy human individuals. Method: immunoSEQ multiplex PCR; TCRdb's copy keeps in-frame clones and lacks some. This table holds 2 million to 3 million clones, 80% to 95% found once. The specimen sequenced was naive CD4+ T cells from PBMCs. Documented subset: CD45RA+ positively selected. These receptors were obtained from a man between 18 and 35 years old in good health. Some clones in this sample may be carry-over from other donors' samples.

This CDR3 reads CASSFPDARSGRGGTEAFF. The CDR3 nucleotides read TGTGCCAGCAGTTTCCCCGATGCTCGGTCGGGGCGGGGAGGCACTGAAGCTTTCTTT. V and J are TRBV28 and TRBJ1-1; perhaps TRBD1 as D (5 bases). The CDR3 covers 19 residues. With 3 bases removed from V and 4 bases from J, the gap between germline ends came to 27 bases. In germline, CDR1 is MDHEN, CDR2 SYDVKM. The full variable domain, its missing parts supplied by reference TRBV28 and TRBJ1-1, is DVKVTQSSRYLVKRTGEKVFLECVQDMDHENMFWYRQDPGLGLRLIYFSYDVKMKEKGDIPEGYSVSREKKERFSLILESASTNQTSMYLCASSFPDARSGRGGTEAFFGQGTRLTVV.

The chain has TRBV15 and TRBJ2-1; 8 bases line up with TRBD2. The CDR3 length is 14 residues. Losses at the gene ends were 0 bases for V and 10 bases for J; bases not matched to a gene: 5. Looked up from germline, CDR1 is LNHNV and CDR2 is YYDKDF (reference sequence). CDR3 in DNA: TGTGCCACCAGCAGAGATCTTGGCGGGAGGGAGCAGTTCTTC. Amino acid sequence: CATSRDLGGREQFF. The whole variable domain, remainder taken from reference TRBV15 and TRBJ2-1, is DAMVIQNPRYQVTQFGKPVTLSCSQTLNHNVMYWYQQKSSQAPKLLFHYYDKDFNNEADTPDNFQSRRPNTSFCFLDIRSPGLGDTAMYLCATSRDLGGREQFFGPGTRLTVL.

This clone was observed a single time. The J gene is TRBJ2-3, the V gene TRBV7-9; D not resolved. Germline V lookup: CDR1 SEHNR, CDR2 FQNEAQ (reference sequence). Trimming took off 2 bases at V and 3 bases at J, with 18 bases between the two ends. There are 17 residues in the CDR3. Written as DNA, the CDR3 is TGTGCCAGCAGCTTATATAGAAGCTTAGGAGATACAGATACGCAGTATTTT. It is translated as CASSLYRSLGDTDTQYF.

This sequence joins TRBV6-5 and TRBJ2-1; D is perhaps TRBD2 (5 bases). This CDR3 has 14 amino acids. Germline lookup yields CDR1 MNHEY and CDR2 SVGAGI. V lost 4 bases and J lost 5, with 12 bases in between. CDR3 sequence (DNA): TGTGCCAGCAGTTCCCCGCTGACTAACAATGAGCAGTTCTTC. Protein: CASSSPLTNNEQFF.

This chain connects TRBV10-3 to TRBJ1-4; D remains unclear. The CDR3 covers 13 residues. V was trimmed by 2 bases and J by 8 bases, leaving 9 bases between them. Germline CDR1 and CDR2: ENHRY and SYGVKD. CDR3: CAISEDGREKLFF. CDR3 DNA sequence: TGTGCCATCAGTGAGGACGGAAGGGAAAAACTGTTTTTT.

The chain combines TRBV28 with TRBJ1-2; D remains unclear. The length of the CDR3 is 14 residues. V lost 7 bases and J 4 bases, leaving 16 bases between the germline ends. Germline-derived CDR1 and CDR2 are MDHEN and SYDVKM. The CDR3 is CASTSRWPTYGYTF. The CDR3 DNA is TGTGCCAGCACCTCTCGGTGGCCCACCTATGGCTACACCTTC.

The chain couples TRBV18 to TRBJ2-7; D may be TRBD2 (5 bases). CDR3 length equals 11 residues. Germline loops: CDR1 KGHSH, CDR2 LQKENI. Between the trimmed V and J ends, which lost 5 bases and 7 bases, there was a span of 9 bases. CDR3 DNA sequence: TGTGCCAGCTCATTGGGCGGGGAGCAGTACTTC. Translated: CASSLGGEQYF. Filled out from reference TRBV18 and TRBJ2-7, the complete variable domain reads NAGVMQNPRHLVRRRGQEARLRCSPMKGHSHVYWYRQLPEEGLKFMVYLQKENIIDESGMPKERFSAEFPKEGPSILRIQQVVRGDSAAYFCASSLGGEQYFGPGTRLTVT.

The gene calls are TRBV29-1 and TRBJ1-1; tentatively, D is TRBD1 (6 bases). CDR3 size: 11 residues. V was clipped by 6 bases and J by 7 bases, with 12 bases between them. Germline V gene data show CDR1 as SQVTM and CDR2 as ANQGSEA. CDR3 amino acids: CSVGGLYEAFF. CDR3 nucleotides: TGCAGCGTCGGGGGGCTTTATGAAGCTTTCTTT. Drawing the rest from reference TRBV29-1 and TRBJ1-1, the complete variable domain is SAVISQKPSRDICQRGTSLTIQCQVDSQVTMMFWYRQQPGQSLTLIATANQGSEATYESGFVIDKFPISRPNLTFSTLTVSNMSPEDSSIYLCSVGGLYEAFFGQGTRLTVV.

The CDR3 nucleotides are TGTGCCAGCAGTACCGGGACAGCATTCGAGCAGTACTTC. This gives the protein CASSTGTAFEQYF. The chain links TRBV13 to TRBJ2-7; 7 bases are a match to TRBD1. Trimming cost V 6 bases and J 6 bases; bases outside gene matches: 8. Germline V CDR1 and CDR2: PRHDT, FYEKMQ (reference sequence). The CDR3 has 13 residues.

The rearrangement links TRBV28 to TRBJ2-7, with TRBD2 matching 13 bases. Per the germline V gene, CDR1 is MDHEN and CDR2 is SYDVKM. The CDR3 contains 15 residues. With 3 bases clipped from V and 3 bases from J, the junction kept 2 bases outside the gene matches. Here the CDR3 reads CASSFRLAGGYEQYF. The CDR3 DNA sequence: TGTGCCAGCAGTTTCCGACTAGCGGGAGGCTACGAGCAGTACTTC.

The chain carries TRBV19 and TRBJ1-4; no clear D. There are 15 residues in the CDR3. V dropped 3 bases and J dropped 10 bases, with 18 bases sitting between them. The germline V gene has CDR1 LNHDA and CDR2 SQIVND (reference sequence). CDR3 sequence reads: CASSIPPLRERKLFF. The CDR3 DNA reads TGTGCCAGTAGTATCCCACCCCTACGGGAAAGAAAACTGTTTTTT.

The chain couples TRBV29-1 to TRBJ2-7, with D perhaps matching TRBD1 or TRBD2 (5 bases each). The CDR3 is made up of 12 amino acids. The V end was cut by 6 bases, the J end by 3 bases, with 12 bases between. Per germline, CDR1 SQVTM and CDR2 ANQGSEA. Written as DNA, the CDR3 is TGCAGCGTCGGGGACGGACTCTACGAGCAGTACTTC. This gives the protein CSVGDGLYEQYF.

This chain connects TRBV4-3 to TRBJ2-7, with 7 positions matching TRBD2. The J segment lost 4 bases and the V segment lost 1 base, leaving 7 bases of the junction unmatched. Germline V CDR1 and CDR2: LGHNA, YSLEER. This CDR3 is 15 amino acids long. The CDR3 reads CASSQGGGGTYEQYF. In nucleotides, the CDR3 is TGCGCCAGCAGCCAAGGGGGGGGAGGGACGTACGAGCAGTACTTC.

This sequence joins TRBV5-1 and TRBJ2-7, with TRBD1 matching over 10 bases. This CDR3 has 14 residues. Looked up from germline, CDR1 is SGHRS and CDR2 is YFSETQ. The V and J ends lost 4 bases and 5 bases, in that order; junction bases with no gene match: 6. CDR3 region: CASSRRQGANEQYF. The CDR3 region has the DNA TGCGCCAGCAGCAGACGACAGGGGGCCAACGAGCAGTACTTC. The full variable domain, rest sourced from reference TRBV5-1 and TRBJ2-7, is KAGVTQTPRYLIKTRGQQVTLSCSPISGHRSVSWYQQTPGQGLQFLFEYFSETQRNKGNFPGRFSGRQFSNSRSEMNVSTLELGDSALYLCASSRRQGANEQYFGPGTRLTVT.

J is TRBJ1-1 and V is TRBV7-9; D ambiguous. Trimming removed 2 bases from V and 2 bases from J, with 3 bases in between. CDR3 length: 12 amino acids. Germline CDR1 reads SEHNR; CDR2 reads FQNEAQ (reference sequence). The CDR3 sequence: CASSLYNTEAFF. CDR3 DNA: TGTGCCAGCAGCTTATACAACACTGAAGCTTTCTTT.

V gene TRBV19 combines with J gene TRBJ2-7; D tentatively fits TRBD1 or TRBD2 (6 bases each). The CDR3 extends over 14 amino acids. CDR1 and CDR2 from the germline V gene are LNHDA and SQIVND (reference sequence). V was trimmed by 4 bases and J by 2 bases, leaving 12 bases between them. CDR3 amino acids: CASSTLRGAYEQYF. CDR3 DNA: TGTGCCAGTAGTACTCTGAGGGGGGCCTACGAGCAGTACTTC.

The genes are TRBV13 and TRBJ2-2, with 7 nucleotides matching TRBD1. V trimming: 3 bases; J trimming: 5 bases; junction bases outside the gene matches: 6. Germline V gene lookup returns CDR1 PRHDT and CDR2 FYEKMQ (reference sequence). The CDR3 is 15 amino acids. CDR3 amino acids: CASSLERGQTGELFF. The DNA of the CDR3 is TGTGCCAGCAGCTTGGAAAGGGGGCAAACCGGGGAGCTGTTTTTT.

This rearrangement joins TRBV7-6 to TRBJ1-5; 9 nucleotides align to TRBD1. The CDR3 spans 14 residues. The germline gives CDR1 SGHVS, CDR2 FNYEAQ. V gave up 5 bases and J gave up 7 bases; unmatched junction bases: 6. The CDR3 loop reads CASSLGGQGQPQHF. The CDR3 region has the DNA TGTGCCAGCAGCCTAGGGGGACAGGGACAGCCCCAGCATTTT.